What follows are 20 T cell receptor beta chains derived from one specimen sequenced in a study of T-cell memory formation after mild COVID-19 (dated by TCRdb to about 2021). The library was obtained by 5' RACE. Sequencing was carried out with an Illumina NovaSeq 6000. TCRdb cleaned the public reads at Q25 with fastp, built clones with MiXCR and kept in-frame beta chains. Identical CDR3 protein sequences are pooled into one entry, listed with their most common genes and DNA. In this sample the table shows roughly 200,000 distinct CDR3 sequences, approximately 16% of which occur a single time. Around 2% of the sample lies in the top ten. The sample comprised PBMCs or a T cell subset sorted from them (not recorded which). The receptors were sampled from an adult woman who had mild COVID-19 (a few samples of this study predate the infection). The sample titles of this study are shuffled in the database, so cell type and time point are left out; the donor was told from shared clones.

This clonotype was seen only a few times. The chain uses TRBV12-3 or TRBV12-4 and TRBJ2-7, with D unclear. The CDR3 is 13 amino acids. The V and J ends lost 7 bases and 2 bases respectively, with 12 bases between them. The CDR3 DNA reads as TGTGCCAGCACAAACAGTCCGGCCTACGAGCAGTACTTC. Translated: CASTNSPAYEQYF.

This clonotype has a handful of counts. The chain has TRBV6-5 and TRBJ1-5; 8 positions match TRBD1. The CDR3 is made up of 16 amino acids. V was clipped by 4 bases and J by 0 bases; unmatched bases: 5. CDR1 and CDR2 from the germline V gene are MNHEY and SVGAGI. CDR3 in DNA: TGTGCCAGCAGTTCGACCAGGGGGCATAGCAATCAGCCCCAGCATTTT. Translation gives CASSSTRGHSNQPQHF.

This clonotype has a count of ten or more. The chain couples TRBV7-8 to TRBJ2-2, with TRBD2 matching over 7 bases. Germline-derived CDR1 and CDR2 are SGHVS and FQNEAQ. This CDR3 has 16 residues. V lost 1 base to trimming and J lost 0 bases; unmatched junction nucleotides: 2. In nucleotides, the CDR3 is TGTGCCAGCAGCTTAGAACTAGCGTCGAACACCGGGGAGCTGTTTTTT. Protein product: CASSLELASNTGELFF.

J is TRBJ1-3 and V is TRBV18, with D unresolved. In germline, CDR1 is KGHSH, CDR2 LQKENI. Trimming left V 5 bases short and J 2 bases short, with 13 bases between. This CDR3 spans 15 amino acids. Here the CDR3 reads CASSSDASPGNTIYF. The CDR3 DNA is TGTGCCAGCTCATCGGACGCTTCGCCTGGAAACACCATATATTTT. Based on the CDR3 plus reference TRBV18 and TRBJ1-3, the full variable domain is NAGVMQNPRHLVRRRGQEARLRCSPMKGHSHVYWYRQLPEEGLKFMVYLQKENIIDESGMPKERFSAEFPKEGPSILRIQQVVRGDSAAYFCASSSDASPGNTIYFGEGSWLTVV.

J is TRBJ2-3 and V is TRBV14; D perhaps matches TRBD1 (5 bases). The length of the CDR3 is 15 residues. Deletions cut 4 bases from V and 2 bases from J, with 13 bases between. CDR1 is SGHDN, CDR2 FVKESK, per germline. The CDR3 region is CASSPTVSNTDTQYF. Here the CDR3 DNA reads TGTGCCAGCAGCCCGACAGTCTCGAACACAGATACGCAGTATTTT.

This clonotype was observed a handful of times. The genes are TRBV7-9 and TRBJ2-3; D uncertain. Trimming stripped 5 bases from V and 5 bases from J, with 20 bases between. Germline-derived CDR1 and CDR2 are SEHNR and FQNEAQ (reference sequence). The CDR3 spans 16 residues. The CDR3, as DNA: TGTGCCAGCAGCCCGGCCCGGAGCAACCCCATAGATACGCAGTATTTT. This sequence encodes CASSPARSNPIDTQYF.

This clonotype was detected a few times. The junction differs from germline at one of its ends, possibly a read error. The gene calls are TRBV7-2 and TRBJ2-3; TRBD2 agrees at 8 bases. Germline CDR1 SGHTA, CDR2 FQGNSA. The CDR3 extends over 15 amino acids. The CDR3 loop reads CASSFGGGPTNTQYF. Here the CDR3 DNA reads TGTGCCAGCAGCTTTGGCGGGGGGCCCACAAATACGCAGTATTTT.

The chain couples TRBV5-1 to TRBJ2-3; D is possibly TRBD1 or TRBD2 (6 bases each). The CDR3 extends over 14 amino acids. Between the trimmed V and J ends, which lost 2 bases and 1 base, there was a span of 8 bases. The germline gives CDR1 SGHRS, CDR2 YFSETQ. This CDR3 is CASSFGGRTDTQYF. CDR3 in DNA: TGCGCCAGCAGCTTCGGGGGCCGCACAGATACGCAGTATTTT.

The chain employs TRBV7-9 and TRBJ1-6; D is unclear. Germline V gene lookup returns CDR1 SEHNR and CDR2 FQNEAQ (reference sequence). With 0 bases removed from V and 8 bases from J, the gap between germline ends came to 8 bases. The CDR3 sequence is 14 residues long. DNA of the CDR3: TGTGCCAGCAGCTTAGCGTTCGGGGATTCACCCCTCCACTTT. This sequence encodes CASSLAFGDSPLHF.

This clonotype was counted ten times or more. The rearrangement uses TRBV12-3 or TRBV12-4 and TRBJ2-2; either TRBD1 or TRBD2 may fit D (5 bases each). The CDR3 runs 14 residues. The V gene lost 7 bases and the J gene lost 9 bases, with 18 bases spanning the gap. The CDR3 region has the DNA TGTGCCAGCACTCAGAGGGGACCAGGGAGGGAGCTGTTTTTT. Translating it yields CASTQRGPGRELFF.

The chain has TRBV2 and TRBJ2-3, with TRBD2 as a possible D gene (6 bases). Between the trimmed V and J ends, which lost 6 bases and 2 bases, there was a span of 12 bases. Germline V CDR1 and CDR2: SNHLY, FYNNEI. This CDR3 spans 14 amino acids. The CDR3 bases are TGTGCCAGCAGGAAAGCGGGCTCCACAGATACGCAGTATTTT. Translated, it gives CASRKAGSTDTQYF.

The V call is TRBV20-1, the J call TRBJ2-7; 14 bases are shared with TRBD2. Germline V lookup: CDR1 DFQATT, CDR2 SNEGSKA (reference sequence). V shed 5 bases, J shed 2 bases, and the junction held 5 bases outside the gene matches. The CDR3 totals 15 residues. Written as DNA, the CDR3 is TGCAGTGCTCGGACTAGCGGGAGGTCCCCCTACGAGCAGTACTTC. It translates to CSARTSGRSPYEQYF.

The chain is built from TRBV4-1 and TRBJ2-4, with TRBD2 identical over 9 bases. This CDR3 spans 20 amino acids. The germline V gene has CDR1 MGHRA and CDR2 YSYEKL. V dropped 0 bases and J dropped 3; count of bases not matched to a gene: 15. The CDR3 region has the DNA TGCGCCAGCAGCCAAGATTCCAGCGGGGGGCGCAACCGTTACAAAAACATTCAGTACTTC. Protein: CASSQDSSGGRNRYKNIQYF.

V usage is TRBV29-1 and J usage is TRBJ1-1; D is ambiguous. Germline V lookup: CDR1 SQVTM, CDR2 ANQGSEA. The CDR3 consists of 11 residues. V lost 8 bases to trimming and J lost 1 base, with 8 bases between them. The CDR3 reads CSPGPNTEAFF. The CDR3 bases are TGCAGCCCTGGCCCGAACACTGAAGCTTTCTTT.

The CDR3 region has the DNA TGTGCCAGCAGTACCGGGACTAGCGTTTACGAGCAGTACTTC. It translates to CASSTGTSVYEQYF. The chain employs TRBV27 and TRBJ2-7, with 10 bases that match TRBD2. This CDR3 is built from 14 residues. Trimming removed 5 bases from V and 4 bases from J; junction bases left unmatched: 5. The germline CDR1 and CDR2 sequences are MNHEY and SMNVEV (reference sequence).

The sample holds a few counts of this clonotype. Written as DNA, the CDR3 is TGCAGTGCTGTTCAGAGGGGGACTAGCGGCCCCTACAATGAGCAGTTCTTC. Translation: CSAVQRGTSGPYNEQFF. The chain carries TRBV20-1 and TRBJ2-1; 11 bases match TRBD2. This CDR3 has 17 amino acids. With 5 bases clipped from V and 2 bases from J, the junction kept 11 bases outside the gene matches. Germline V CDR1 and CDR2: DFQATT, SNEGSKA (reference sequence).

The rearrangement uses TRBV12-3 or TRBV12-4 and TRBJ2-3; D gene ambiguous. There are 12 residues in the CDR3. Trimming removed 5 bases from V and 9 bases from J, with 12 bases in between. The CDR3 sequence: CASSPPAETQYF. The CDR3 coding sequence is TGTGCCAGCAGTCCTCCGGCGGAAACGCAGTATTTT.

V and J are TRBV10-3 and TRBJ2-3, with D possibly being TRBD2 (6 bases). Germline V gene data show CDR1 as ENHRY and CDR2 as SYGVKD. The CDR3 sequence is 10 residues long. Trimming took 8 bases from V and 6 from J, leaving 6 bases between them. CDR3 loop: CAIGGDTQYF. The CDR3 DNA is TGTGCCATCGGGGGGGATACGCAGTATTTT.

This clonotype turned up a few times. This chain joins TRBV20-1 and TRBJ2-7; D tentatively fits TRBD1 or TRBD2 (5 bases each). This CDR3 has 14 amino acids. Germline V gives CDR1 DFQATT, CDR2 SNEGSKA (reference sequence). The V end lost 1 base, the J end lost 1 base, and 11 bases lay between the germline ends. DNA for the CDR3: TGCAGTGCTAGAGCCTGGGACGGATCCTACGAGCAGTACTTC. Amino acid sequence: CSARAWDGSYEQYF.

This clonotype has just a few counts. The genes are TRBV6-2 or TRBV6-3 and TRBJ1-6; no reliable D call. The CDR3 has 11 residues. Germline V gives CDR1 MNHEY, CDR2 SVGEGT. Trimming cost V 7 bases and J 14 bases, with 12 bases left between them. The CDR3 region is CASNNGVALHF. The CDR3 DNA sequence: TGTGCCAGCAACAACGGGGTGGCCCTCCACTTT.